The rows below give T cell receptor beta chains drawn from one sample of a study of T-cell reconstitution after alpha-beta-depleted transplantation in children. TCRdb re-called the PCR reads with MiXCR, one entry per CDR3 protein. Found here are 450,000 to 550,000 distinct CDR3 sequences, about an eighth of them singletons; the top ten hold 14%. The material was PBMCs, mostly from graft donor cells, obtained 180 days after TCRalphabeta/CD19-depleted stem cell transplant. The receptors here all came from a female patient aged 2-15 years who had a stem cell transplant for aplastic anemia, so the T cells may come from the graft donor. Each CDR3 is given with its conserved first and last residue. The D gene is left open where the match is weak. Clone size is stated in some rows and not others, as once, few, many or a class when expanded.

>-|TRBV7-9|-|TRBJ1-1
CASSSSEPVNTEAFF
TGTGCCAGCAGCTCCTCCGAGCCGGTAAACACTGAAGCTTTCTTT
>TRBD1|TRBV4-2|many|TRBJ1-3
CASSQGGTDGNTIYF
TGTGCCAGCAGCCAAGGAGGGACAGACGGAAACACCATATATTTT
>-|TRBV18|-|TRBJ2-7
CASSEEQGRVGNEQYF
TGTGCCAGCTCAGAGGAACAGGGCAGAGTCGGAAACGAGCAGTACTTC
>-|TRBV5-6|-|TRBJ2-4
CASGRTNPDSQYF
TGTGCCAGCGGACGGACAAATCCTGACAGTCAGTACTTC
>-|TRBV12-3/TRBV12-4|many|TRBJ2-2
CASSTANTGELFF
TGTGCCAGCAGCACAGCGAACACCGGGGAGCTGTTTTTT
>-|TRBV15|few|TRBJ2-5
CATSRPARALQETQYF
TGTGCCACCAGCAGACCCGCCAGGGCCCTTCAAGAGACCCAGTACTTC
>-|TRBV12-3/TRBV12-4|few|TRBJ1-5
CASSLRSSGGFVDQPQHF
TGTGCCAGCAGTTTACGTTCTTCCGGGGGCTTTGTGGATCAGCCCCAGCATTTT
>-|TRBV15|-|TRBJ2-2
CATSSGPAGELFF
TGTGCCACCAGCAGCGGACCCGCCGGGGAGCTGTTTTTT
>-|TRBV24-1|-|TRBJ1-1
CATSDNRARGTEAFF
TGTGCCACCAGTGACAACAGGGCCCGGGGCACTGAAGCTTTCTTT
>TRBD2|TRBV7-9|-|TRBJ2-7
CASSLYRTSGTYEQYF
TGTGCCAGCAGCTTATATAGGACTAGCGGGACCTACGAGCAGTACTTC
>-|TRBV28|few|TRBJ2-2
CASKYGENANTGELFF
TGTGCCAGCAAGTACGGGGAAAACGCGAACACCGGGGAGCTGTTTTTT